This record looks at one T cell receptor (beta chain) sequence and its context. Per the germline V gene, CDR1 is MNHEY and CDR2 is SVGAGI. V shed 9 bases, J shed 4 bases, and the junction held 6 bases outside the gene matches. This CDR3 has 14 residues. This record comes from a study of blood T cell repertoires in COVID-19. About the research overall: PBMCs, B-cell-depleted T cells, or T cells provided the cDNA or gDNA that made up the material.

Methods used by the authors: Reference gene primer amplification yielded estimated nucleated cell counts. The protocol was immunoSEQ multiplex PCR, while the TCRdb copy is restricted to in-frame clones and leaves out a portion. Clone size and V and J calls were adopted from that table, with D and trimming inferred from the DNA. The sample has approximately 110,000 clones; 85% are singletons. V usage is TRBV6-5 and J usage is TRBJ2-1; 10 nucleotides line up with TRBD2. The sequenced sample consisted of peripheral blood. The receptor comes from a man aged 50-59 years with acute or convalescent COVID-19. The CDR3: CASASSGSYNEQFF. The CDR3 DNA reads TGTGCCAGTGCATCTAGCGGGAGTTACAATGAGCAGTTCTTC.